The T cell receptor beta chain under discussion was sequenced for a study of chemoradiotherapy in HPV16-positive cancers. TCRdb keeps only in-frame clones here, not all; method: immunoSEQ multiplex PCR. The sample yields approximately 11,000 clones, approximately 74% seen once. Concerning this clone: Its antigen is unknown.

General study points: For HPV16-positive patients, expanding HPV-responsive T cells associated with longer recurrence-free survival.

The source of this sequence is a human donor with HPV-associated anogenital cancer. This material was acquired from a patient who underwent chemoradiotherapy.

This CDR3 reads CASSRGQGGDEKLFF. The CDR3 nucleotides read TGCGCCAGCAGCCGGGGACAGGGAGGCGATGAAAAACTGTTTTTT. The rearrangement links TRBV4-1 to TRBJ1-4; 9 bases align to TRBD1. Looked up from germline, CDR1 is MGHRA and CDR2 is YSYEKL. The CDR3 spans 15 residues. The V and J ends lost 4 bases and 6 bases, in that order; junction bases with no gene match: 6.